The present TCR beta chain was sequenced within a study of technical replicates of blood from a handful of donors. Here immunoSEQ multiplex PCR was the method, and the copy in TCRdb shows in-frame clones only, minus some. The sample lists 73,000 or so clones, roughly nine tenths occurring once. The CDR3 spans 14 residues. V gave up 4 bases and J gave up 2 bases, with 8 bases separating them. Germline CDR1 and CDR2: WNHNN and SYGVQD (reference sequence). This chain connects TRBV10-1 to TRBJ2-2; D might be TRBD2 (5 bases). This TCR came from a human donor in good health. Sequencing used T cells isolated from PBMCs. CDR3 in amino acids: CASSGGLNTGELFF. As DNA, the CDR3 is TGCGCCAGCAGTGGAGGACTCAACACCGGGGAGCTGTTTTTT.